This T cell receptor (beta chain) is drawn from a study of control samples from healthy donors and cancer patients. Deletions cut 0 bases from V and 4 bases from J, with 11 bases between. The CDR3 length is 14 residues. CDR1 SGHRS and CDR2 YFSETQ come from the germline V gene. This clone was counted a few times. Generated by immunoSEQ multiplex PCR, the TCRdb table keeps only in-frame clones and is missing some. The sample holds over 75,000 clones, about four fifths seen once. This receptor was obtained from a man aged 55 to 70 in good health. This rearrangement joins TRBV5-1 to TRBJ2-7; D is unresolved. The sequenced sample was blood. The CDR3 coding sequence is TGCGCCAGCAGCTTGGCCAGGTGGGGATACGAGCAGTACTTC. It is translated as CASSLARWGYEQYF.